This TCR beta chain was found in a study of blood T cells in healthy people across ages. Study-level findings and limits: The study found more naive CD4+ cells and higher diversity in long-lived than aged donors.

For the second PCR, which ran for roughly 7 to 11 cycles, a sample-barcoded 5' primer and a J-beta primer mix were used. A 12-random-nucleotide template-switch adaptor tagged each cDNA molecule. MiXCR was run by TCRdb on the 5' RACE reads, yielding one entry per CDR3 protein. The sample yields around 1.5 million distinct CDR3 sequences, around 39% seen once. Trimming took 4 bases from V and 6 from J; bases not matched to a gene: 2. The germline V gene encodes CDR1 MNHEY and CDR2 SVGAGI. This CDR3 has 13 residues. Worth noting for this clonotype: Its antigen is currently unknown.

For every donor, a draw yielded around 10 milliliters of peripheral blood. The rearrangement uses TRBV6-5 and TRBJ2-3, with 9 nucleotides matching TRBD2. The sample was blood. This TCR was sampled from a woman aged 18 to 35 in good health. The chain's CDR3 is CASSSSGRDTQYF. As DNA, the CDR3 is TGTGCCAGCAGTTCCAGCGGGAGGGATACGCAGTATTTT.